This TCR beta chain was observed in a study of shared clonotypes between healthy human individuals (dated by TCRdb to 2019 to 2021). In the study overall: A couple of women and a few men aged 18 to 49 years were included in the cohort. To increase sequencing depth and limit assay-specific biases, different laboratories used diverse techniques to prepare libraries and sequence TCR repertoires. For each donor, three plates each were used for CD4 naive and CD4 memory, two plates were used for CD8 naive, and one plate was used for CD8 memory. Leukapheresis yielded between about 0.9 and 9 billion PBMCs per donor. Blood TCR repertoires of about five healthy adults were deeply sequenced to estimate repertoire size and the extent of clonotype sharing between individuals.

Remarks on this clone: It lacks a known antigen. No much larger clone exists at a distance of one base, and base qualities are not known.

Results and caveats for the whole study, not just this receptor: Clonotypes shared by all four sorted-subset donors showed higher generation probabilities than non-shared clonotypes. Sampling was limited to blood, and TCR repertoires in tissue likely differ from TCR repertoires in blood. Even with the large sequencing depth, rarefaction of the sorted-subset datasets indicated that sequencing was incomplete. The small number of donors limited the genetic and exposure-history diversity represented. Approximately 5% of naive CD4, 3.5% of naive CD8, around 2.3% of memory CD4, and 0.4% of memory CD8 clonotypes were shared across several donors. Estimated clonotype richness was generally larger for naive than for memory subsets. Based on pairwise subsampling, the degree of clonotype sharing among donors was expected to be affected by sequencing depth.

Using the deep immunoSEQ assay, multiplex PCR amplified TCR CDR3 regions from genomic DNA. Extracted genomic DNA from each cell subset was distributed evenly across all wells of several immunoSEQ 96-well plates, and each plate was treated as a replicate. Each replicate PCR for sorted subsets received roughly 0.2 ug genomic DNA, equal to about 30,000 T cell genomes. Purified libraries were measured with a Qubit 3.0 fluorometer, size-checked on a Bioanalyzer 2100, and measured again with the KAPA Library Quantification kit. Each immunoSEQ 96-well plate was sequenced on its own single-read 150-cycle Illumina NextSeq 550 flow cell. The study's own analysis went as follows. The immunoSEQ output contained only junctional sequences without quality scores, so filtering could not match that applied to full-length reads. To assign V/J genes and CDR3, sequences were annotated against IMGT germline references using PyIR, a Python wrapper for IgBLAST v1.9. Reads with weak V/J assignments (E-value above 1e-6), missing CDR3, stop codons, out-of-frame junctions, or ambiguous translated residues were removed. V3J clonotypes were defined as sequences sharing the same inferred V gene, J gene, and CDR3 amino acid sequence. To compute the percentage overlap between repertoires, the number of shared unique clonotypes was divided by the size of the smaller repertoire. Three approaches were used to assess repertoire richness: RTK rarefaction, the Chao1 estimator, and Recon v2.1 estimates of unobserved clonotypes. Generation probabilities for all TCRbeta clonotypes obtained by the gDNA method from a handful of donors were computed using OLGA. What TCRdb holds here is the immuneACCESS table cut down to in-frame rearrangements. Part of the clones is not present; checked against another copy, under half of the missing clones reflect an unresolved V gene, and the others are unexplained. V and J calls and clone size are those listed in that table; D and trimming were worked out from the DNA. The sample includes around 1.1 million clones, with approximately 75% observed a single time. The ten largest clones take up roughly 0.83% of the sample.

Donors were healthy HIV-negative adults with no recently reported acute infections or vaccinations. Every donor was a Caucasian adult residing in Nashville, Tennessee, USA. Magnetic negative selection was used to enrich CD4+ T cells, after which naive cells were positively selected on CD45RA and the negative fraction became the memory subset. Blood was collected by leukapheresis, and PBMCs were isolated by Ficoll-Histopaque density gradient centrifugation and then cryopreserved in liquid nitrogen vapor phase. Analytical flow cytometry was used to check the purity and quantity of each magnetically sorted T cell population. From each sorted fraction, genomic DNA was isolated and quantified by UV absorbance on a Nanodrop 2000c. V is cut by 6 bases and J by 8 bases, and the space between the germline ends is 18 bases. The germline V gene gives CDR1 as SGHTS and CDR2 as YDEGEE. The CDR3 numbers 14 residues from cysteine through phenylalanine. Of all the DNA, just the CDR3 is kept, 42 bases in frame from base 1.

The sequencing input was memory CD4+ T cells from PBMCs. The sample's cell subset or site label is to be understood as: CD45RA-negative fraction. The chain is assembled from TRBV5-8 and TRBJ2-1; the D region possibly corresponds to TRBD2 (6 bases align). This TCR was recovered from a man younger than 35 in good health. Some clones in this sample may be carry-over from other donors' samples. The sequenced DNA: TGTGCCAGCACCCCCCTTGTGGGAGGATATGAGCAGTTCTTC. Its product reads: CASTPLVGGYEQFF.